The present TCR beta chain was sequenced within a study of cytomegalovirus exposure and HLA in healthy donors. General study points: Cytomegalovirus status was reportedly diagnosed by the classifier with high sensitivity and specificity.

The germline gives CDR1 SGHRS, CDR2 YFSETQ. V shed 1 base and J shed 3 bases, with 21 bases lying between them. The CDR3 has 18 residues. Worth noting for this clone: Its antigen is currently unknown.

Use of 60 Vbeta and 13 Jbeta primers characterized the PCR. Libraries were prepared by immunoSEQ multiplex PCR; TCRdb keeps only in-frame clonotypes and omits some of them. Listed are 150,000 to 200,000 clones; 6.5% falls within the top ten. The V gene is TRBV5-1, the J gene TRBJ2-3; possibly TRBD2 for D (7 bases). The TCR comes from a man aged 25 to 40 in good health and CMV-seronegative. Sequenced input: PBMCs. The CDR3 reads CASSLSFGGGRGTDTQYF. The CDR3, as DNA: TGCGCCAGCAGCTTGTCCTTCGGGGGCGGGAGAGGGACAGATACGCAGTATTTT. Full variable domain (missing parts from reference TRBV5-1 and TRBJ2-3): KAGVTQTPRYLIKTRGQQVTLSCSPISGHRSVSWYQQTPGQGLQFLFEYFSETQRNKGNFPGRFSGRQFSNSRSEMNVSTLELGDSALYLCASSLSFGGGRGTDTQYFGPGTRLTVL.